This entry concerns a single TCR beta chain. The antigen remains undetermined. The record originates from a study of graft-versus-host responses after intestinal transplantation. The wider study: Recipients were given multivisceral, liver-intestinal, or isolated intestinal transplants.

Study-wide results and caveats: Marrow from the recipient contained GvH clones, some of which had appeared first in ileum or blood.

Sequencing was performed with immunoSEQ multiplex PCR; in TCRdb, only in-frame clones are kept and a portion is missing. The table lists about 15,000 clones, around 87% of them singletons. The CDR3 runs to 15 residues. Trimming cost V 0 bases and J 1 base, with 9 bases left between them. CDR1 and CDR2 from the germline V gene are SGHAT and FQNNGV. The rearrangement uses TRBV11-2 and TRBJ2-5, with D perhaps given as TRBD1 or TRBD2 (5 bases each). The sequences come from bone marrow, collected 125 days after intestinal transplantation. The TCR comes from a human patient who received an intestinal transplant, so some T cells may come from the graft donor. CDR3 sequence reads: CASSLELGTQETQYF. For the CDR3, the DNA is TGTGCCAGCAGCTTAGAGCTCGGGACCCAAGAGACCCAGTACTTC.